These 18 T cell receptor beta chains were all obtained from the same sample, sequenced in a study of T cell clonality in common variable immunodeficiency. Study conclusions and caveats: Reportedly, TCR beta sequences from common variable immunodeficiency showed fewer deletions and N-nucleotide insertions.

Their antigens remain unidentified. This table comes from immunoSEQ multiplex PCR, and its TCRdb copy is limited to in-frame clones, with some not included. Observed in the sample are some 19,000 clones, none of them singletons. The sample was peripheral blood mononuclear cells. Receptors originate from a human donor with common variable immunodeficiency.

On this clone itself: The read gets to within 3 residues of the CDR3 end, and the germline J gene fills in the rest. The J gene is TRBJ2-7, the V gene TRBV20-1, with 10 bases lining up with TRBD2. CDR1 is DFQATT and CDR2 is SNEGSKA in the germline V gene (reference sequence). V lost 7 bases, J lost 3 bases, and 6 bases stayed unmatched. CDR3 length: 13 amino acids. The CDR3 here is CSVRTSGIYEQYF. The covered CDR3 bases are TGCAGTGTAAGGACTAGCGGCATCTACGAG.

This clone has more than one count but fewer than ten. The CDR3 loop reads CASSATTPGTGVEQYF. The CDR3 DNA, read in part, is TGTGCCAGCAGTGCTACTACTCCCGGGACAGGGGTCGAG. The chain links TRBV2 to TRBJ2-7; 10 bases line up with TRBD1. The read ends 3 residues before the CDR3 terminus; that terminus is restored from the germline J gene. V lost 4 bases, J lost 6 bases, and 12 bases stayed unmatched. Germline-derived CDR1 and CDR2 are SNHLY and FYNNEI. The CDR3 spans 16 residues.

This clone was seen repeatedly, ten times or more. The CDR3: CASSGGTNTEAFF. The sequenced part of the CDR3 DNA is TGTGCCAGCTCGGGGGGGACTAACACTGAA. V gene TRBV18 combines with J gene TRBJ1-1; D perhaps matches TRBD1 (5 bases). The DNA ends 3 residues before the CDR3 does, and the rest of the CDR3 is filled in from the germline J gene. The CDR3 has 13 residues. Germline loops: CDR1 KGHSH, CDR2 LQKENI. V lost 6 bases to trimming and J lost 2 bases, with 10 bases between them. The full variable domain, in which reference TRBV18 and TRBJ1-1 provide the parts outside the CDR3, is NAGVMQNPRHLVRRRGQEARLRCSPMKGHSHVYWYRQLPEEGLKFMVYLQKENIIDESGMPKERFSAEFPKEGPSILRIQQVVRGDSAAYFCASSGGTNTEAFFGQGTRLTVV.

There are many counts of this clone. With the read ending 3 residues before the CDR3 end, the germline J gene is used to fill in that end. This rearrangement joins TRBV15 to TRBJ1-2; D gene uncertain. Germline V gene lookup returns CDR1 LNHNV and CDR2 YYDKDF (reference sequence). This CDR3 contains 18 residues. V dropped 0 bases and J dropped 0 bases, with 17 bases sitting between them. The CDR3 loop reads CATSRDLGTELANYGYTF. The sequenced part of the CDR3 DNA is TGTGCCACCAGCAGAGATCTGGGCACCGAGTTAGCTAACTATGGC.

This clone has ten or more counts. The read terminates 3 residues before the CDR3 end, so the remaining end is supplied by the germline J gene. The rearrangement uses TRBV20-1 and TRBJ1-3, with a possible D match to TRBD1 (5 bases). Germline CDR1 reads DFQATT; CDR2 reads SNEGSKA (reference sequence). V was clipped by 7 bases and J by 4 bases, with 11 bases between them. The CDR3 totals 12 residues. CDR3 loop: CSVRVAGNTIYF. The part of the CDR3 DNA that was read is TGCAGTGTCAGGGTAGCCGGAAACACC.

Comments on this clone: The CDR3 end is not reached by the read, which stops 3 residues before it; the germline J gene fills it in. V and J are TRBV30 and TRBJ1-5; no reliable D call. CDR1 and CDR2 (germline): GTSNPN, SVGIG (reference sequence). This CDR3 spans 14 amino acids. V gave up 0 bases and J gave up 4 bases, with 10 bases separating them. Partial CDR3 DNA: TGTGCCTGGAGTGTAAGTAGTGGTAATCAGCCC. Protein: CAWSVSSGNQP. The CDR3 as a whole reads CAWSVSSGNQPQHF.

This clone was detected only a few times. The CDR3 goes on 3 residues after the read ends, and that part is filled in from the germline J gene. The gene calls are TRBV7-9 and TRBJ2-3; D may be TRBD1 (6 bases). The CDR3 is 15 amino acids. The V gene's germline CDR1 is SEHNR and CDR2 FQNEAQ (reference sequence). V was shortened by 3 bases and J by 0 bases, with 10 bases between the two germline ends. The CDR3 region is CASSFTTGSTDTQYF. CDR3 DNA (partial): TGTGCCAGCAGCTTCACGACAGGTAGCACAGATACG.

Many counts were recorded for this clone. The read falls 3 residues short of the CDR3 end, and the missing part is taken from the germline J gene. The gene calls are TRBV10-3 and TRBJ2-5; 7 bases map to TRBD1. Unmatched junction bases numbered 8, after V lost 0 bases and J lost 4 bases. Germline V lookup: CDR1 ENHRY, CDR2 SYGVKD. CDR3 length: 16 residues. The CDR3 loop reads CAISESETGYLETQYF. CDR3 DNA, as far as it was read: TGTGCCATCAGTGAGTCTGAGACAGGGTATTTAGAGACC.

This clone was found many times. The read stops 3 residues short of the end of the CDR3; the missing end is completed from the germline J gene. This sequence joins TRBV18 and TRBJ2-5; a weak D match, TRBD1 (5 bases). Germline lookup yields CDR1 KGHSH and CDR2 LQKENI. V lost 6 bases and J 0 bases, leaving 11 bases between the germline ends. The CDR3 sequence is 14 residues long. The sequenced CDR3 bases are TGTGCCAGCTCCCCTGCAGGGAACCAAGAGACC. Its translation is CASSPAGNQET. The full CDR3 sequence reads CASSPAGNQETQYF.

Regarding this clone: The read comes to an end 3 residues before the CDR3 does, leaving the germline J gene to fill in the end. This chain links TRBV7-9 with TRBJ2-5, with D perhaps TRBD2 (6 bases). Germline CDR1 SEHNR, CDR2 FQNEAQ (reference sequence). The germline V and J ends were trimmed by 5 bases and 4 bases, with 8 bases remaining between them. The CDR3 has 12 residues. The chain's CDR3 is CASSPAGETQYF. The sequenced CDR3 bases are TGTGCCAGCAGCCCAGCGGGAGAGACC.

In regard to this clone: The read stops 3 residues short of the end of the CDR3; the missing end is completed from the germline J gene. The chain is built from TRBV7-9 and TRBJ1-1, with D hard to call. This CDR3 comprises 13 residues. V shed 4 bases and J shed 6 bases, with 12 bases lying between them. Looked up from germline, CDR1 is SEHNR and CDR2 is FQNEAQ (reference sequence). CDR3 residues: CASSSTYFPEAFF. The covered CDR3 bases are TGTGCCAGCAGCTCGACATATTTCCCTGAA.

Comments on this clone: The read ends 3 residues before the CDR3 terminus; that terminus is restored from the germline J gene. The J gene is TRBJ1-2, the V gene TRBV7-2, with a weak D call TRBD1 (5 bases). Germline loops: CDR1 SGHTA, CDR2 FQGNSA. CDR3 size: 15 residues. Between the trimmed V and J ends, which lost 1 base and 4 bases, there was a span of 13 bases. This chain's CDR3 is CASSLGSGRGYGYTF. Incomplete CDR3 DNA: TGTGCCAGCAGCTTAGGTTCAGGAAGGGGCTATGGC.

This clone has more than one count but fewer than ten. The read ends 3 residues early relative to the CDR3; the germline J gene fills the gap. The chain employs TRBV30 and TRBJ2-1; 8 positions match TRBD2. This CDR3 spans 18 amino acids. J lost 4 bases, V lost 2 bases, and 16 bases had no gene match. Germline values: CDR1 GTSNPN, CDR2 SVGIG (reference sequence). The sequenced CDR3 bases are TGTGCCTGGAGTCTCATCCTTCCAGCGGGGGCCTATTACAATGAG. Translating it yields CAWSLILPAGAYYNE. The CDR3, in full, reads CAWSLILPAGAYYNEQFF.

This clone has a count of ten or more. The CDR3 is cut off 3 residues early in the read; its end comes from the germline J gene. This chain links TRBV7-3 with TRBJ2-1; 7 bases align to TRBD2. The CDR3 runs 16 residues. Germline V gene data show CDR1 as SGHTA and CDR2 as FQGTGA. Trimming took 1 base from V and 2 from J; bases not matched to a gene: 5. The sequenced part of the CDR3 DNA is TGTGCCAGCAGCTTAATTCCTAGCGGAGCCTACAATGAG. Translation gives CASSLIPSGAYNE. From start to end, the CDR3 is CASSLIPSGAYNEQFF.

This clone was seen a handful of times. The sequenced fragment ends 3 residues before the CDR3 boundary, so the rest is inferred from the germline J gene. V usage is TRBV18 and J usage is TRBJ1-4, with TRBD1 matching 9 bases. J lost 7 bases, V lost 3 bases, and 6 bases had no gene match. The germline V gene encodes CDR1 KGHSH and CDR2 LQKENI. The CDR3 totals 15 residues. The CDR3: CASSPYRGRSEKLFF. The DNA read from the CDR3 is TGTGCCAGCTCACCCTACAGGGGGCGAAGTGAAAAA.

Turning to this clone: The sequenced fragment ends 3 residues before the CDR3 boundary, so the rest is inferred from the germline J gene. The chain joins TRBV6-2 or TRBV6-3 to TRBJ2-1, with TRBD2 as a possible D gene (6 bases). V lost 6 bases and J lost 7, with 10 bases in between. Per germline, CDR1 MNHEY and CDR2 SVGEGT. The CDR3 is 12 amino acids. CDR3 residues: CASSRGGNEQFF. The part of the CDR3 DNA that was read is TGTGCCAGCAGCAGAGGAGGGAATGAG.

As to this clone: The observed sequence ends 3 residues before the CDR3 terminus, with the missing tail filled in from the germline J gene. The genes are TRBV19 and TRBJ2-2, with D possibly matching TRBD2 (5 bases). With 7 bases removed from V and 4 bases from J, the gap between germline ends came to 22 bases. The CDR3 runs 17 residues. Germline CDR1 and CDR2: LNHDA and SQIVND (reference sequence). CDR3 region: CASIRFGEGIGTGELFF. The CDR3 DNA, read in part, is TGTGCCAGTATTCGGTTCGGTGAGGGTATCGGCACCGGGGAG.

Concerning this clone itself: The read is 3 residues too short to cover the CDR3 end, so that end is filled in from the germline J gene. The rearrangement uses TRBV7-9 and TRBJ2-7; tentative D call: TRBD2 (6 bases). Trimming took off 3 bases at V and 1 base at J, with 10 bases between the two ends. From germline, CDR1 is SEHNR and CDR2 FQNEAQ (reference sequence). The CDR3 is 14 residues long. This CDR3 is CASSFGGLSYEQYF. The sequenced CDR3 bases are TGTGCCAGCAGCTTTGGAGGGTTGTCCTACGAG.